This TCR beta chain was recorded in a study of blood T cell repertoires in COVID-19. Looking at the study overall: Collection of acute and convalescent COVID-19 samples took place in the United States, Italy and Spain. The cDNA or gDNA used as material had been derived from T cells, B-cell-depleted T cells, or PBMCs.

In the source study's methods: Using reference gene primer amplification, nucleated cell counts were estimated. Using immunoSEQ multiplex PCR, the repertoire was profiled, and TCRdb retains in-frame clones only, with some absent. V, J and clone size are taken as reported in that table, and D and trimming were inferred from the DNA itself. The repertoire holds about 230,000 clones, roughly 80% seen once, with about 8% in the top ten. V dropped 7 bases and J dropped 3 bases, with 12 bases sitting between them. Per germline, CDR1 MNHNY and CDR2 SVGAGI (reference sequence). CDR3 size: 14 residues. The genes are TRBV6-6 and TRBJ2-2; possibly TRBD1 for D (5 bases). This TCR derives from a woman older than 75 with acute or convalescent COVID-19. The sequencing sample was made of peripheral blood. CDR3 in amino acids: CASNPPTDTGELFF. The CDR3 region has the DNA TGTGCCAGCAACCCCCCGACAGACACCGGGGAGCTGTTTTTT.